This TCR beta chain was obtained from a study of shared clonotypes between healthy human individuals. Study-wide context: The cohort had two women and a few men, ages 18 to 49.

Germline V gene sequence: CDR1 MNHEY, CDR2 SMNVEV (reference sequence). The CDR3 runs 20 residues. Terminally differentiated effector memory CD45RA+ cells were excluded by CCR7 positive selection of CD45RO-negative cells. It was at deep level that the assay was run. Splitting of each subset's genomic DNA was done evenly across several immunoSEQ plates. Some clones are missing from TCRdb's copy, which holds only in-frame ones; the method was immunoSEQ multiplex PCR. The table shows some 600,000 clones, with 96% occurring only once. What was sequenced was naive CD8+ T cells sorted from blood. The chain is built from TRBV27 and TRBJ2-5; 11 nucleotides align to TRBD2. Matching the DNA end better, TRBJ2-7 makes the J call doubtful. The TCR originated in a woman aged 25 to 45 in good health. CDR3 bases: TGTGCCAGCAGTCCCGCGGGGGGTAGCGGGAGGGGATTGAGCCCCTACGAGCAGTACTTC. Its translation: CASSPAGGSGRGLSPYEQYF.